This T cell receptor (beta chain) was retrieved from a study of molecular identifiers for immune sequencing clone quantification. Libraries for naive CD8 T cells, which were made from about 20,000 to 1,000,000 sorted cells, drew on 10%, 30% or 50% of the RNA. The authors sorted naive CD8 T cells as CD8+CD4-CCR7+CD45RA+. This CDR3 spans 15 amino acids. This clonotype has only a few counts. A single record per CDR3 protein comes from TCRdb applying MiXCR to the PCR reads. The sample lists 460,000 or so distinct CDR3 sequences, roughly a fifth occurring once. The sequencing input was naive CD8+ T cells from blood, with Jurkat cell RNA spiked in. Subset of the sample: FACS-sorted CD8+CD4-CCR7+CD45RA+ naive T cells. The receptor comes from a human donor in good health. Some libraries in this study had Jurkat cell RNA spiked in. V gene TRBV21-1 combines with J gene TRBJ2-3; the D call TRBD1 from the table was never checked on the DNA. TRBV21-1 is an annotated pseudogene. As DNA, the CDR3 is TGTGCCAGCCTTTCGGCCCGGCAACTCACAGATACGCAGTATTTT. It codes for CASLSARQLTDTQYF.